This paragraph covers one TCR beta chain sequence. The antigen remains unidentified. This sample stems from a study of CXCR3-negative and CXCR3-positive naive CD8 T cells. The CDR3 consists of 14 residues. From germline, CDR1 is SQVTM and CDR2 ANQGSEA. UMI labels and 5' RACE were used to prepare the TRB cDNA libraries. From its re-call of the 5' RACE reads, TCRdb lists each CDR3 protein once, without DNA. Its table lists about 130,000 distinct CDR3 sequences. Findings and caveats of the study: The study found more hydrophobic TRB CDR3s in CXCR3-positive naive cells than in CXCR3-negative naive cells. Similar TRBV-TRBJ gene usage was seen in naive CXCR3-negative and CXCR3-positive cells, but not in memory cells.

What was sequenced was naive CXCR3- CD8+ T cells from blood. Stated subset: CD45RO-CCR7+CD27+CD95- naive CD8+ T cells lacking CXCR3 (TNR3-). The origin of this receptor is a human donor in good health. Some clones in this sample may be carry-over from other donors' samples. The genes are TRBV29-1 and TRBJ1-1; with no DNA, the TCRdb D assignment of TRBD1 cannot be verified. CDR3 in amino acids: CSVSAPQGNTEAFF.